This T cell receptor beta chain was captured in a study of blood T cell repertoires in COVID-19 (TCRdb year 2020). As for the study more broadly: Samples from collaborators originated in the United States, Italy and Spain and spanned both the acute and convalescent phases of COVID-19. Sample metadata almost always included a de-identified subject ID, COVID-19 status, age in years and sex. Deeply sampled blood TCRbeta repertoires from subjects exposed to, actively infected with, or recovered from COVID-19 were included in the dataset. The prospective study material was composed of cDNA or gDNA derived from T cells, B-cell-depleted T cells, or PBMCs. Where available, HLA class I and class II types were taken from metadata supplied by the sample provider and were not determined by assay-based typing. The repertoires were released in a freely available public database intended as a resource for research on the immune response to SARS-CoV-2. The samples were drawn from the first 160 participants of the ongoing ImmuneRACE study and from 1,200 or so subjects provided by 6 global collaborators.

Concerning this clone itself: Its antigen is not yet known. There are no base qualities to consult, and no much larger clone falls within one base.

Here is what the overall study found, with its caveats: Clinical and demographic metadata were provided uncurated, with the amount varying by source and participant.

Trimming costs V 0 bases and J 1 base, and their ends lie 12 bases apart. The CDR3 runs 16 residues from the cysteine to the phenylalanine. The sequence is cut down to CDR3 DNA, 48 bases in frame from base 1. From a lookup of the germline V gene, CDR1 and CDR2 are MNHEY and SVGAGI. The immunoSEQ Assay, a bias-controlled multiplex PCR, was used to amplify TCRbeta CDR3 regions from genomic DNA. From the authors' description of their analysis: The number of nucleated cells in each sample was estimated by amplification of reference gene primers within the assay. To quantify the absolute abundance of each unique TCRbeta CDR3 rearrangement, sequence reads were collapsed and filtered. For each sample, productive Simpson clonality was calculated by taking the square root of Simpson's diversity index across productive rearrangements. In TCRdb, the immuneACCESS table is reduced to in-frame sequences with V and J assigned. These tables do not hold every clone; where another copy was compared, an unresolved V gene accounts for under half, and the others remain unexplained. That table gives V, J and clone size, and the DNA gave D and trimming. This sample gives roughly 400,000 clones in total; 80% to 90% of them show up just once. In total, the top ten clones hold about 10% of the sample.

Enrolling through a virtual design, the prospective study's participants ranged in age from roughly 18 to 95 years and lived across roughly 23 United States geographic areas. In the prospective study, cohorts were assigned on the basis of participant-reported clinical history obtained from a screening survey and a study questionnaire. Recovered participants in ImmuneRACE Cohort 3 were defined by two consecutive negative NP/OP PCR tests, clearance by a healthcare professional, or resolution of symptoms. Mobile phlebotomists in the prospective study collected whole blood, serum and a nasopharyngeal or oropharyngeal swab from every participant. Participants in the prospective study had the option to provide additional blood draws and questionnaires over a roughly 2-month period. Blood samples from the prospective study were shipped frozen or at room temperature prior to DNA extraction.

This clonotype originated in a woman aged 50 to 60 who had recovered from COVID-19. The chain employs TRBV6-5 and TRBJ1-1, with the D segment identity uncertain. The sequencing input was PBMCs or T cells enriched from blood (not recorded which). CDR3 sequence: CASSYSVGKGNTEAFF. The DNA sequence is as follows: TGTGCCAGCAGTTACTCCGTCGGGAAAGGGAACACTGAAGCTTTCTTT.